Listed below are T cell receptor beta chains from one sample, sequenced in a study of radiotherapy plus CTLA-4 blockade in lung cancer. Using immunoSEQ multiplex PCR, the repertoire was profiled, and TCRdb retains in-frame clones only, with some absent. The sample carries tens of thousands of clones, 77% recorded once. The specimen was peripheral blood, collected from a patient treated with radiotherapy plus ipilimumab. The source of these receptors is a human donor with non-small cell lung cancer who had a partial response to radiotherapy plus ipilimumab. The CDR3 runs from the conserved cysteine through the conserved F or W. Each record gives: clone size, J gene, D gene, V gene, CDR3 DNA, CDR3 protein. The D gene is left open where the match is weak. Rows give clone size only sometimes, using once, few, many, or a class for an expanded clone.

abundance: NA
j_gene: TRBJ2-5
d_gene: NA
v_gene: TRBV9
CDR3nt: TGTGCCAGCAGCGTAGGGGGGGGCCTTGAGACCCAGTACTTC
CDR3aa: CASSVGGGLETQYF

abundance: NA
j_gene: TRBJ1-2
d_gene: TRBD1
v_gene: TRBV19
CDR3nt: TGTGCCAGTAGCGTCCAGGACAGGGGAACCTATGGCTACACCTTC
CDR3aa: CASSVQDRGTYGYTF

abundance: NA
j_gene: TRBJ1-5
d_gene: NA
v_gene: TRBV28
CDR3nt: TGTGCCAGCAGTTTAGACATTTCTCCCCAGCATTTT
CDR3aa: CASSLDISPQHF

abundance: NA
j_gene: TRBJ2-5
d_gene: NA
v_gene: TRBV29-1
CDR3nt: TGCTGCGGGGGCCGCGAAGAGACCCAGTACTTC
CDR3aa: CCGGREETQYF

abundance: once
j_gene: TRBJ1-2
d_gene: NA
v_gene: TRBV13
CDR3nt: TGTGCCAGCAGTTCTCGTCTATCTTCTAACTATGGCTACACCTTC
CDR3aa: CASSSRLSSNYGYTF

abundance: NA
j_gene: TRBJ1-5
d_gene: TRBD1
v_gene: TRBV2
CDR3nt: TGTGCCAGCAGCCCAGCGACAGGGCGCAATCAGCCCCAGCATTTT
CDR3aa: CASSPATGRNQPQHF

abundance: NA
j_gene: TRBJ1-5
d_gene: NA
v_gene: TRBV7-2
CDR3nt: TGTGCCAGCAGCTTAACGGGGTGGGGTCAGCCCCAGCATTTT
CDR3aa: CASSLTGWGQPQHF

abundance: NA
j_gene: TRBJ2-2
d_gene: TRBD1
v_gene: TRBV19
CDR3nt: TGTGCCAGTTCTTGGACAGGGCGGGACGGGGAGCTGTTTTTT
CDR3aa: CASSWTGRDGELFF

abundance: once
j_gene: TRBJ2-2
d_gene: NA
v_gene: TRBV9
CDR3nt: TGTGCCAGCAGCGTGATGGGGAGGGGGGGGGACACCGGGGAGCTGTTTTTT
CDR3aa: CASSVMGRGGDTGELFF

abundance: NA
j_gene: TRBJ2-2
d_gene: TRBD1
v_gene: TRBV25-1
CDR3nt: TGTGCCAGCAGTAGGCAGGGGGCCGGGGAGCTGTTTTTT
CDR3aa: CASSRQGAGELFF

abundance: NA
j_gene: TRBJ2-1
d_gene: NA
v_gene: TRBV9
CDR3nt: TGTGCCAGCAGCCTGGAGGGGGCCCCGGACAATGAGCAGTTCTTC
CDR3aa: CASSLEGAPDNEQFF

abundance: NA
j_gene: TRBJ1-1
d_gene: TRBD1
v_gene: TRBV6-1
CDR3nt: TGTGCCAGCAGACCGGGACAGGAGAACACTGAAGCTTTCTTT
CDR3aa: CASRPGQENTEAFF

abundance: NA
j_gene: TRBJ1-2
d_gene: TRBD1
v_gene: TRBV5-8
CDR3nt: TGTGCCAGCAGCTTGAGGCCAGGGGGCCTAAATAACTATGGCTACACCTTC
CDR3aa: CASSLRPGGLNNYGYTF

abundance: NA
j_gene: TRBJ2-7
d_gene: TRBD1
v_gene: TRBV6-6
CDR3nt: TGTGCCAGCAGGCGACAGGGGCGGGAGCAGTACTTC
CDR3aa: CASRRQGREQYF

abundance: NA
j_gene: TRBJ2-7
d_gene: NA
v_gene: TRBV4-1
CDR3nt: TGCGCCAGCAGCCAAGACTGGGACAACCCGTCCTACGAGCAGTACTTC
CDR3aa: CASSQDWDNPSYEQYF

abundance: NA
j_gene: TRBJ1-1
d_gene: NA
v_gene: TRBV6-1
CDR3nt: TGTGCCAGCAGTATAGATAACACTGAAGCTTTCTTT
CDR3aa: CASSIDNTEAFF

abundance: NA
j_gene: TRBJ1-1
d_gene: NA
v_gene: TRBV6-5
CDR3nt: TGTGCCAGCAGTTACTTGGCAGGTCAGAACACTGAAGCTTTCTTT
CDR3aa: CASSYLAGQNTEAFF